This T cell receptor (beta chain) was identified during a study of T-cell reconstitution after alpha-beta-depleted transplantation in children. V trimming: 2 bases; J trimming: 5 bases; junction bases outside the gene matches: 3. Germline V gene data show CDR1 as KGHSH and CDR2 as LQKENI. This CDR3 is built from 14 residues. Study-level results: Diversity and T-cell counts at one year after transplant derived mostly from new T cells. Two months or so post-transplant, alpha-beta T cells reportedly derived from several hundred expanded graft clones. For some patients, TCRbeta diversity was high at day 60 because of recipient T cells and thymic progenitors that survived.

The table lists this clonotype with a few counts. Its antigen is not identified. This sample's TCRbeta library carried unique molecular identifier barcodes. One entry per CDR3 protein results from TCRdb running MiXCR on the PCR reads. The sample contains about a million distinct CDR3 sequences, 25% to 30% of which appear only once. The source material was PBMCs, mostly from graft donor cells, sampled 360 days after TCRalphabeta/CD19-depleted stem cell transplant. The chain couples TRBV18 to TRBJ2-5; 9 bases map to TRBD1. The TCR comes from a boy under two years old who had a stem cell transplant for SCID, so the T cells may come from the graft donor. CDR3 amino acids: CASSPRDRVETQYF. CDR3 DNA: TGTGCCAGCTCACCAAGGGACAGGGTGGAGACCCAGTACTTC.